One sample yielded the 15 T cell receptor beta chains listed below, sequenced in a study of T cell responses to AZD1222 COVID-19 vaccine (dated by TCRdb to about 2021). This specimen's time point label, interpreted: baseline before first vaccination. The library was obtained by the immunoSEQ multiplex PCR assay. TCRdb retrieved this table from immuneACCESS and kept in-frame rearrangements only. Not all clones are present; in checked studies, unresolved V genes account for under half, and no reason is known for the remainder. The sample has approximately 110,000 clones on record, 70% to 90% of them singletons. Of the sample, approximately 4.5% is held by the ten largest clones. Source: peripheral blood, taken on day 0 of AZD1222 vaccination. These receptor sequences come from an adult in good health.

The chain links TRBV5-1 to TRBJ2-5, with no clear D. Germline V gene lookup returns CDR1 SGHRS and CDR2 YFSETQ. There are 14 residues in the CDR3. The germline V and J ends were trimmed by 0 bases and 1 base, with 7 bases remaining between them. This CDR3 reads CASSLAQAQETQYF. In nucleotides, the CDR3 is TGCGCCAGCAGCTTGGCTCAGGCCCAAGAGACCCAGTACTTC.

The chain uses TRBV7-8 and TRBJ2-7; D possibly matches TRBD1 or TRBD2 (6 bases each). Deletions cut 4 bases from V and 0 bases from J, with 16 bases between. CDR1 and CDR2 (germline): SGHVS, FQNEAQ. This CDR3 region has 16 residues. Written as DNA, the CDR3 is TGTGCCAGCAGCTCCTCCGGGGGCACTAGCTCCTACGAGCAGTACTTC. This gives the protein CASSSSGGTSSYEQYF.

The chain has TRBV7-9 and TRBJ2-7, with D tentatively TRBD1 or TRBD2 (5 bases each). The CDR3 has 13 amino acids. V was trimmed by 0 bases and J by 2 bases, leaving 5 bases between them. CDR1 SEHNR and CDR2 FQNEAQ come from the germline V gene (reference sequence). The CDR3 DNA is TGTGCCAGCAGCTTAGCGGGGGCCTACGAGCAGTACTTC. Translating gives CASSLAGAYEQYF. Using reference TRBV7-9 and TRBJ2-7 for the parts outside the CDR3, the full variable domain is DTGVSQNPRHKITKRGQNVTFRCDPISEHNRLYWYRQTLGQGPEFLTYFQNEAQLEKSRLLSDRFSAERPKGSFSTLEIQRTEQGDSAMYLCASSLAGAYEQYFGPGTRLTVT.

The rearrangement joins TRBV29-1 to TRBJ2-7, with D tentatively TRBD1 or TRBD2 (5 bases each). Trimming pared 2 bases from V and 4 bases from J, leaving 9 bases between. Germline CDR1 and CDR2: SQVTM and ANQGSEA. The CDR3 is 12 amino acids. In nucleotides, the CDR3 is TGCAGCGTTGAACGGGACGGATACGAGCAGTACTTC. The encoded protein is CSVERDGYEQYF.

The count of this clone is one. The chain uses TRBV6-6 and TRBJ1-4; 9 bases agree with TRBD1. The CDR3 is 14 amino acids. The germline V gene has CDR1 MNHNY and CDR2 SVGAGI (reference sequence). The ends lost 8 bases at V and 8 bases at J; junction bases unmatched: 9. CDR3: CASRLGTGPEKLFF. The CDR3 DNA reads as TGTGCCAGCCGCCTCGGGACAGGGCCCGAAAAACTGTTTTTT.

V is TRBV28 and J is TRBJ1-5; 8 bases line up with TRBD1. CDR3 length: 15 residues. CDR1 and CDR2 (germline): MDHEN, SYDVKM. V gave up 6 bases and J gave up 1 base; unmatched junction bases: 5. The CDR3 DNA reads TGTGCCAGCAGACCCTACAGGGGGAGCAATCAGCCCCAGCATTTT. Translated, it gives CASRPYRGSNQPQHF.

The CDR3 region has the DNA TGTGCCAGCAGTTCTCGGGGGACAGGTCCGACCGGGGAGCTGTTTTTT. Its protein product is CASSSRGTGPTGELFF. V is TRBV7-8 and J is TRBJ2-2; 8 bases are a match to TRBD1. J gave up 5 bases and V 6 bases, and 11 bases lay outside the gene matches. This CDR3 contains 16 residues. CDR1 and CDR2 (germline): SGHVS, FQNEAQ.

In nucleotides, the CDR3 is TGTGCCAGTACTCCGGGACAGGGGATTTTTGCCGGCGTGGAAGCTTTCTTT. Amino acids: CASTPGQGIFAGVEAFF. The chain links TRBV19 to TRBJ1-1; 10 bases match TRBD1. Per the germline V gene, CDR1 is LNHDA and CDR2 is SQIVND (reference sequence). The CDR3 spans 17 residues. Trimming removed 7 bases from V and 8 bases from J; junction bases left unmatched: 19.

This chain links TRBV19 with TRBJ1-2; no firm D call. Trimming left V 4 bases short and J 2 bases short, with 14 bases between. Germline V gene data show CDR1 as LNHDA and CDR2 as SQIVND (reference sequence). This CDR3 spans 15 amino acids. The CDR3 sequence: CASSSPGQVNYGYTF. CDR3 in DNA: TGTGCCAGTAGTAGTCCGGGCCAAGTCAACTATGGCTACACCTTC.

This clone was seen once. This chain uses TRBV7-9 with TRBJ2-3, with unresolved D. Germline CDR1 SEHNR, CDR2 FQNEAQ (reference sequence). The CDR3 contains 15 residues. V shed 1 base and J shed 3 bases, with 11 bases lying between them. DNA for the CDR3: TGTGCCAGCAGCTTAGTGTCGGGTGTAACAGATACGCAGTATTTT. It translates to CASSLVSGVTDTQYF.

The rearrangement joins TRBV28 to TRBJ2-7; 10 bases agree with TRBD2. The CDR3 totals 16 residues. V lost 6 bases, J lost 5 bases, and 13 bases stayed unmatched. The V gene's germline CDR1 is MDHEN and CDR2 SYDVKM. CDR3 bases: TGTGCCAGCAGCTCTATGGGTAGCGGGAGGTTACACGAGCAGTACTTC. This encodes CASSSMGSGRLHEQYF.

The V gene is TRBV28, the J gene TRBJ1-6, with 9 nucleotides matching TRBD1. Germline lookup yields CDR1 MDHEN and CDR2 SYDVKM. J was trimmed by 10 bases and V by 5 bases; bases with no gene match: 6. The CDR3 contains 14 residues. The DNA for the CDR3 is TGTGCCAGCAGTGAGGGACAGGGTAGATCACCCCTCCACTTT. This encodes CASSEGQGRSPLHF.

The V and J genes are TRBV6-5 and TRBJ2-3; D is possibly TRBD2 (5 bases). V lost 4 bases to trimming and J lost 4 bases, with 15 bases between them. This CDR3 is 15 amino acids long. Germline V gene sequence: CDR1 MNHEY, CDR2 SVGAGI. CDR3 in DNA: TGTGCCAGCAGTTTACGGGGTATGGGTTCAGATACGCAGTATTTT. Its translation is CASSLRGMGSDTQYF.

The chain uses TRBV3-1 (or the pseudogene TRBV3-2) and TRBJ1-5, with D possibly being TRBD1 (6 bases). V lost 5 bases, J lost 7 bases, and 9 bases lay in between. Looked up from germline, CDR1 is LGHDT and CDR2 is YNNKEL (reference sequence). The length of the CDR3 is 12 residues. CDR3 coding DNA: TGTGCCAGCAGCTCAGGGGTACAGCCCCAGCATTTT. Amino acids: CASSSGVQPQHF.

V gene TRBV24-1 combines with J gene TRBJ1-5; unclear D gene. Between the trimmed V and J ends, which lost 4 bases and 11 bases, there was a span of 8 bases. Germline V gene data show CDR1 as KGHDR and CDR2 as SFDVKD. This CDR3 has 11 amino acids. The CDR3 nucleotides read TGTGCCACCAGTGACACCCAGTCCCAGCATTTT. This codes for CATSDTQSQHF.